The entry below describes one T cell receptor (beta chain). Its antigen is currently unknown. CDR3 length equals 14 residues. V shed 2 bases, J shed 1 base, and the junction held 1 base outside the gene matches. CDR1 KGHSH and CDR2 LQKENI come from the germline V gene. This entry is derived from a study of cytomegalovirus exposure and HLA in healthy donors. Sequencing used immunoSEQ multiplex PCR; TCRdb keeps in-frame clones, though not all of them. There are about 63,000 clones in the sample; more than 70% occur only once, and roughly 1.2% lies in the top ten. Findings and limits, study-wide: Reportedly, diagnosis of cytomegalovirus status by the classifier showed high specificity and sensitivity. Altogether, some 170 TCR beta chains were recorded as cytomegalovirus-associated.

This sequence originates from a woman aged 18-29 years in good health and CMV-seronegative. The rearrangement joins TRBV18 to TRBJ1-1, with 7 positions matching TRBD1. Specimen: PBMCs. CDR3 sequence: CASSPRQGNTEAFF. In nucleotides, the CDR3 is TGTGCCAGCTCACCAAGACAGGGGAACACTGAAGCTTTCTTT.